Listed below are T cell receptor beta chains from one sample, sequenced in a study of shared clonotypes between healthy human individuals. Libraries were prepared by immunoSEQ multiplex PCR; TCRdb keeps only in-frame clonotypes and omits some of them. The sample has a few hundred thousand clones; just over 65% are singletons. The source material was memory CD4+ T cells sorted from blood. The receptors come from a man aged 30 to 39 in good health. Each CDR3 is given with its conserved first and last residue.

>TRBJ1-4|TRBV29-1
CSVEGVAGSNEKLFF
>TRBJ2-1|TRBV14
CASRGGSSYNEQFF
>TRBJ2-1|TRBV6-1
CASSESPTSGRYNEQFF
>TRBJ1-2|TRBV19
CASSIEGDYGYTF
>TRBJ1-2|TRBV7-2
CASSLGTDYYGYTF
>TRBJ2-5|TRBV11-3
CASSLDGTQYF
>TRBJ1-5|TRBV11-2
CASSYGQNQPQHF
>TRBJ2-1|TRBV11-2
CASSQRLLDGNEQFF
>TRBJ2-7|TRBV6-5
CASSYGGSYEQYF
>TRBJ2-3|TRBV11-3
CASSSIGEDTQYF
>TRBJ1-5|TRBV30
CAWSVRTGGYQPQHF
>TRBJ2-7|TRBV7-9
CASSLLGQGGHEQYF
>TRBJ2-5|TRBV29-1
CSVTEGEETQYF
>TRBJ2-3|TRBV7-9
CASSFGQGSTDTQYF
>TRBJ2-1|TRBV19
CASSGPRYNEQFF
>TRBJ2-7|TRBV27
CASRPPTLGPQYF
>TRBJ2-7|TRBV5-1
CASSLQGASYEQYF
>TRBJ2-5|TRBV5-1
CASTPLSITGQETQYF
>TRBJ2-4|TRBV5-1
CASSLEGAKNIQYF
>TRBJ2-3|TRBV7-8
CASSFTSGRPADTQYF
>TRBJ2-5|TRBV9
CASSVSPLGLAGETQYF
>TRBJ2-2|TRBV7-2
CASSLALPGPTNTGELFF
>TRBJ2-7|TRBV11-2
CASSLLESDEQYF
>TRBJ2-2|TRBV19
CASSPRIRTGELFF
>TRBJ2-5|TRBV5-4
CASSLGTYQETQYF
>TRBJ2-1|TRBV5-6
CASSHTSQREFANEQFF
>TRBJ2-7|TRBV5-4
CASGLWTGAGEQYF
>TRBJ1-5|TRBV6-5
CASRRTGGNQPQHF
>TRBJ2-7|TRBV28
CASSGWGSGRYF
>TRBJ2-7|TRBV5-1
CASTASTAGSYEQYF
>TRBJ1-3|TRBV18
CASSPGTGGDTIYF
>TRBJ1-3|TRBV9
CASSVGSGTGISGNTIYF
>TRBJ2-3|TRBV29-1
CSARSGVTDTQYF
>TRBJ2-1|TRBV10-2
CASRKGGGSSYNEQFF
>TRBJ2-2|TRBV27
CATSGFTGELFF
>TRBJ2-3|TRBV12-5
CASGGQGHTDTQYF
>TRBJ2-3|TRBV25-1
CASSEASGRSTDTQYF
>TRBJ1-5|TRBV7-9
CASSSQEFYQPQHF
>TRBJ2-2|TRBV7-2
CASSVSGFSPKELFF
>TRBJ2-2|TRBV29-1
CSASRGSGAGELFF
>TRBJ1-1|TRBV10-3
CAIRTGGDTEAFF
>TRBJ2-1|TRBV9
CASSQGAEATQFF
>TRBJ1-5|TRBV2
CASRGQPVSNQPQHF
>TRBJ1-2|TRBV28
CASSLSSAYGYTF
>TRBJ2-2|TRBV2
CARGPRTGELFF
>TRBJ2-7|TRBV2
CASSQGATMAYEQYF
>TRBJ2-7|TRBV6-5
CASSYSGQGGYEQYF
>TRBJ2-7|TRBV7-1
CASTPMGQWREQYF
>TRBJ1-3|TRBV5-6
CASSRDRGNTIYF
>TRBJ1-1|TRBV18
CASSPSQGPTSVTEAFF
>TRBJ2-1|TRBV29-1
CSVYFRDRGLEKQFF
>TRBJ2-7|TRBV11-3
CASSPKGVGYEQYF
>TRBJ2-5|TRBV2
CASSSGQETQYF
>TRBJ2-5|TRBV5-1
CASSLMGLAGEETQYF
>TRBJ1-4|TRBV4-2
CASSQSGGHEKLFF